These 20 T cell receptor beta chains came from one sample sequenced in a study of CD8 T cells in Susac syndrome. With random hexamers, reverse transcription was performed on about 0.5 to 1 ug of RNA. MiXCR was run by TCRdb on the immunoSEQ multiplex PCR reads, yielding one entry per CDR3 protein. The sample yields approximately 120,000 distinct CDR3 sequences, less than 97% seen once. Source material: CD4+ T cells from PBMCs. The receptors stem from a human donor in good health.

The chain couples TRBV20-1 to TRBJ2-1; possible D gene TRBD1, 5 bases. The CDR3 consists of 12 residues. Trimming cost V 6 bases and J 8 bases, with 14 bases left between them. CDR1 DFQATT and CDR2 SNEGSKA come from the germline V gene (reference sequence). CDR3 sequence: CSARSGWDEQFF. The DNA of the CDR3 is TGCAGTGCCAGGTCAGGGTGGGATGAGCAGTTCTTC.

Here the CDR3 reads CASSRDRVTYEQYF. The CDR3 DNA is TGTGCCAGCAGCCGGGACAGGGTAACCTACGAGCAGTACTTC. The chain is built from TRBV6-2 or TRBV6-3 and TRBJ2-7; TRBD1 matches 9 bases. CDR1 is MNHEY and CDR2 is SVGEGT in the germline V gene. The length of the CDR3 is 14 residues. J gave up 2 bases and V 6 bases, and 5 bases lay outside the gene matches.

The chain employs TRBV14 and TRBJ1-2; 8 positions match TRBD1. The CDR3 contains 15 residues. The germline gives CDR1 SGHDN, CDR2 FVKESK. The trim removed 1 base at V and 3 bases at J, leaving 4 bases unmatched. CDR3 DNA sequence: TGTGCCAGCAGCCAAGCGGACAGGGATCACTATGGCTACACCTTC. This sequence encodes CASSQADRDHYGYTF.

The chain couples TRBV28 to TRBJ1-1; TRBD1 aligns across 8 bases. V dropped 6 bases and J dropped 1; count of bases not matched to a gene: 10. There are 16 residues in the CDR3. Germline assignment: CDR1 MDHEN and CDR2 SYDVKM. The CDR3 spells CASSPAPGTGNTEAFF. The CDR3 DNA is TGTGCCAGCAGCCCCGCCCCCGGGACAGGGAACACTGAAGCTTTCTTT.

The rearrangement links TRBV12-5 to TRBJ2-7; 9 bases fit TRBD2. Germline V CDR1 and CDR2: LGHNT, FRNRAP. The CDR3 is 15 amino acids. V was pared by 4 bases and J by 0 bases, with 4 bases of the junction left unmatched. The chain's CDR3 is CASGSLAGVSYEQYF. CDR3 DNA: TGTGCTAGTGGTTCGTTAGCGGGAGTCTCCTACGAGCAGTACTTC. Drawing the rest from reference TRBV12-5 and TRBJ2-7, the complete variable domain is DARVTQTPRHKVTEMGQEVTMRCQPILGHNTVFWYRQTMMQGLELLAYFRNRAPLDDSGMPKDRFSAEMPDATLATLKIQPSEPRDSAVYFCASGSLAGVSYEQYFGPGTRLTVT.

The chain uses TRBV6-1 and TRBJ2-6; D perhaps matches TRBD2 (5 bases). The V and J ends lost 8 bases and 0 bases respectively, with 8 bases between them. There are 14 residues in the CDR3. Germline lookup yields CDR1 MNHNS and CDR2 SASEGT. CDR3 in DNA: TGTGCCAGCGTGAGGGACTCTGGGGCCAACGTCCTGACTTTC. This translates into CASVRDSGANVLTF.

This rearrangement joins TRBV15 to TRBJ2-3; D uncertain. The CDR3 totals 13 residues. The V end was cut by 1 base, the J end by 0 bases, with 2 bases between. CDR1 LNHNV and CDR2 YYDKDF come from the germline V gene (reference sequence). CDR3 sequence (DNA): TGTGCCACCAGCAGAGCTAGCACAGATACGCAGTATTTT. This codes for CATSRASTDTQYF.

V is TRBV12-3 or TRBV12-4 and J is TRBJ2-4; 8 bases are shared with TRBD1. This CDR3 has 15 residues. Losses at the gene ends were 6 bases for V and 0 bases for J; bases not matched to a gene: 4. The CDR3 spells CASRPQGVAKNIQYF. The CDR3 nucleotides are TGTGCCAGCAGGCCACAGGGGGTAGCCAAAAACATTCAGTACTTC.

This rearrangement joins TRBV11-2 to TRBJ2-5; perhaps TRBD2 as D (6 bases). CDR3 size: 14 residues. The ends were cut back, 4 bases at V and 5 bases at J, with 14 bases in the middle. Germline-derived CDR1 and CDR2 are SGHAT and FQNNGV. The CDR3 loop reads CASSSGLFMETQYF. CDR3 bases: TGTGCCAGCAGCTCCGGACTATTTATGGAGACCCAGTACTTC.

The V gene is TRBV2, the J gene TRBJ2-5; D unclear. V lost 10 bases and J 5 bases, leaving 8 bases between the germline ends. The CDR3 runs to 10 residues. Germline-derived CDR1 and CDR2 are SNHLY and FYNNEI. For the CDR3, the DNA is TGTGCCATCCAAGGGGAGACCCAGTACTTC. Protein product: CAIQGETQYF.

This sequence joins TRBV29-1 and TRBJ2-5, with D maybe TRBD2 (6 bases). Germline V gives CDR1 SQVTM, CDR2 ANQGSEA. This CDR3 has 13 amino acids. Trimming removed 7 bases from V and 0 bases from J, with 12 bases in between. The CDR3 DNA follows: TGCAGCGCTGGAGGGGCCTACCAAGAGACCCAGTACTTC. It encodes CSAGGAYQETQYF.

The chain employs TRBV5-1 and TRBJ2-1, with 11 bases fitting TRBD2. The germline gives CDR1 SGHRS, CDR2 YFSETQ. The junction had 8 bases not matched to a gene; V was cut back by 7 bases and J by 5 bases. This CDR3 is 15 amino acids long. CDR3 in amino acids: CASRSSGRWNNEQFF. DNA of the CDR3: TGCGCCAGCCGGTCTAGCGGGAGGTGGAACAATGAGCAGTTCTTC.

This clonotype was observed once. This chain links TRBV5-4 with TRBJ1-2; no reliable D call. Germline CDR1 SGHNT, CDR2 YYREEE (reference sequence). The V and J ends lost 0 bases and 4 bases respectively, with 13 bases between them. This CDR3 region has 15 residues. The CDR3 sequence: CASSLGLQLSYGYTF. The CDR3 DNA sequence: TGTGCCAGCAGCTTGGGGTTACAGCTCTCCTATGGCTACACCTTC.

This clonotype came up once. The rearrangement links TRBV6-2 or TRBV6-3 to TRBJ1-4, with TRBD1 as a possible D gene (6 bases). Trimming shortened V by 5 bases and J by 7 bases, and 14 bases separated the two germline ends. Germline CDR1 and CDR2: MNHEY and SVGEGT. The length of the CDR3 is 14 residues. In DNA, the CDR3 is TGTGCCAGCAGTCCCCAGGGGCGGGGTGAAAAACTGTTTTTT. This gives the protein CASSPQGRGEKLFF.

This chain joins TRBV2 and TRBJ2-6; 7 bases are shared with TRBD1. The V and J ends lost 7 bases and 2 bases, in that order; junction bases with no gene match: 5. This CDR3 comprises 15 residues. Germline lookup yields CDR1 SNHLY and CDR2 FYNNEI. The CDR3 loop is CASTLQGPGANVLTF. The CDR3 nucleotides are TGTGCCAGCACTCTACAGGGGCCTGGGGCCAACGTCCTGACTTTC.

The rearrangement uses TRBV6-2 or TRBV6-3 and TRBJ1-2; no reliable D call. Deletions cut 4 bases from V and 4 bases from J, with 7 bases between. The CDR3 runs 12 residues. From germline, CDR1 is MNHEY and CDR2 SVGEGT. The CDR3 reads CASSSEIYGYTF. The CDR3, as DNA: TGTGCCAGCAGTTCGGAGATCTATGGCTACACCTTC.

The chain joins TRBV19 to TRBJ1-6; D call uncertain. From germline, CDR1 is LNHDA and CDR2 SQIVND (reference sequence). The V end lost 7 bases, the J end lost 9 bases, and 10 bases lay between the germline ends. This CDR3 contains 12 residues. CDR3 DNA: TGTGCCAGTACCATCAGAAGTTCACCCCTCCACTTT. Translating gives CASTIRSSPLHF.

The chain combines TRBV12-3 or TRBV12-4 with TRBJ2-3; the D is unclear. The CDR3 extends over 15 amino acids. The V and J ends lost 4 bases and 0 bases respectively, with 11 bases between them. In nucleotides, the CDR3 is TGTGCCAGCAGTTCCCGGCTAGTTAGCACAGATACGCAGTATTTT. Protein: CASSSRLVSTDTQYF.

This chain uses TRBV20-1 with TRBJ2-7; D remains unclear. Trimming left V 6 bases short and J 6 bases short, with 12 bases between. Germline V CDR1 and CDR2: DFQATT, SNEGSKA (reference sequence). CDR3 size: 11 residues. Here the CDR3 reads CSANGPVEQYF. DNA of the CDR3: TGCAGTGCCAACGGACCGGTCGAGCAGTACTTC.

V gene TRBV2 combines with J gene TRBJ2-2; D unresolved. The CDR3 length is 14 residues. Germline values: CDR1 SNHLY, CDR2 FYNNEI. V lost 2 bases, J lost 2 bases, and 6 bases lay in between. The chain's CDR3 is CASSERANTGELFF. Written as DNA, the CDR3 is TGTGCCAGCAGTGAACGGGCCAACACCGGGGAGCTGTTTTTT.